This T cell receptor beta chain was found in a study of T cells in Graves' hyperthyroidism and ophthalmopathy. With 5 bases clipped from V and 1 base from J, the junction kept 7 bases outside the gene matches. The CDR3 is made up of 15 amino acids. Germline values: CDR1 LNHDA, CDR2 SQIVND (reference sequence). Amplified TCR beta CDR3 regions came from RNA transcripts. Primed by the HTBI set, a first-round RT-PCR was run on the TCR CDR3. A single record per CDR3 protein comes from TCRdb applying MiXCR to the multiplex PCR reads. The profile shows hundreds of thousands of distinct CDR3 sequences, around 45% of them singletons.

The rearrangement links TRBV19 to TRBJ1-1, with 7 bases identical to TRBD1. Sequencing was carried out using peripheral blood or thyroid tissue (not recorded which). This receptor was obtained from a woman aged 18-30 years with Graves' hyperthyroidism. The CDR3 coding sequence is TGTGCCAGTAGTTACTTTGGACAGGCGAACACTGAAGCTTTCTTT. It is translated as CASSYFGQANTEAFF.